The entry that follows covers one TCR beta chain sequence. Its antigen is still unknown. There are no base qualities to consult, and no much larger clone falls within one base. The record originates from a study of T-cell memory formation after mild COVID-19 (dated by TCRdb to the early 2020s). For context, the study as a whole: Most TCR sequence clusters were specific to one of the two donors. Longitudinal TCRalpha and TCRbeta repertoire sequencing tracked T-cell clones expanding and contracting after mild COVID-19 in a couple of donors. The cohort was made up of two young adult volunteers, one female and one male, who were previously healthy.

Sequencer: Illumina NovaSeq 6000. cDNA libraries for TCRalpha and TCRbeta were prepared by 5'RACE using constant-segment primers, with sample barcodes and unique molecular identifiers added. RNA was extracted from every sample with Trizol reagent. The libraries were amplified in two PCR steps, and the second step added a second sample barcode and Illumina TruSeq adapters. Sequencing of libraries was performed on an Illumina NovaSeq with 2 x 150 bp paired-end reads. From the authors' description of their analysis: Reads were demultiplexed and collapsed into UMI-guided consensus sequences with migec v1.2.7. With mixcr v2.1.11, UMI consensuses were aligned to TRA and TRB V and J templates and assembled into clonotypes. A clonotype was counted as expanded or contracted only if both edgeR and NoisET called the change significant, with noise models trained on biological replicates. For edgeR calls, the cutoffs were a false discovery rate-adjusted p below 0.01 and a log2 fold-change threshold of 1. As an exploratory analysis of dynamics, max-normalized trajectories of the 1000 most abundant clonotypes were examined with PCA combined with hierarchical clustering. Separately sequenced CD4+ and CD8+ repertoires were used to assign the CD4 or CD8 phenotype of responding clones. TCRdb ran its own pipeline on the public reads, namely fastp trimming at Q25 and MiXCR clone calling, and kept in-frame beta chains. Duplicate CDR3 protein sequences are folded into a single record with the most common DNA and genes. The V and J calls reflect TCRdb's pipeline rather than the authors' work. The sample has about 55,000 distinct CDR3 sequences on record, about 30% of them singletons. Roughly 47% of the sample rests with the top ten.

What the research found in general, with its limitations: Contracting CD4+ clones appeared mostly in the CM and EM memory subsets, whereas CD8+ clones were enriched in EMRA. Only two mild cases were covered by the study, and larger cohorts that include severe cases with pre-infection samples were considered necessary. Clones contracting from day 15 to 85 had balanced CD4/CD8 phenotypes, while a second wave expanding from day 15 to 37 was biased towards CD4+. Some responding clones were detected in pre-infection memory, suggesting pre-existing cross-reactive memory T cells joined the SARS-CoV-2 response. The second-wave clones that peaked on day 37 were not confirmed to be SARS-CoV-2 specific.

Germline trimming amounts to 6 bases on V and 4 bases on J, with 8 as the count of junction bases outside the gene matches. CDR1 and CDR2 were assigned from the germline V gene as MNHEY and SVGEGT. Inclusive of the bounding cysteine and phenylalanine, the CDR3 is 15 residues long. Solely the CDR3 DNA is kept, with 45 bases framed from the first base. Ficoll-Paque density gradient centrifugation was the method used to isolate PBMCs. What was sequenced was PBMCs or a T cell subset sorted from them (not recorded which). The rearrangement joined TRBV6-2 or TRBV6-3 to TRBJ2-1, and TRBD2 matches 8 of the central bases. This clonotype was sampled from a man aged 18 to 35 who had mild COVID-19 (a few samples of this study predate the infection). The sample titles of this study are shuffled in the database, so cell type and time point are left out; the donor was told from shared clones. The DNA is as follows: TGTGCCAGCAGGGAAAGCGGGGGAAGTTACAATGAGCAGTTCTTC. This translates into CASRESGGSYNEQFF.